Following are 31 T cell receptor beta chains from one sample sequenced in a study of cytomegalovirus exposure and HLA in healthy donors. Primers: 60 Vbeta forward and 13 Jbeta reverse. Assay: immunoSEQ multiplex PCR; the TCRdb copy retains only in-frame clones and omits some. In the table there are 100,000 to 150,000 clones, around four fifths of which are singletons. The sequencing input was PBMCs. These receptors came from a boy younger than 18 in good health and CMV-seronegative.

The genes are TRBV2 and TRBJ1-1; possible D gene TRBD1, 6 bases. Trimming cost V 9 bases and J 2 bases, with 13 bases left between them. This CDR3 has 13 residues. CDR1 is SNHLY and CDR2 is FYNNEI in the germline V gene. As DNA, the CDR3 is TGTGCCAGAATATTACAGGGAAACACTGAAGCTTTCTTT. It codes for CARILQGNTEAFF. The variable domain in full, completed from reference TRBV2 and TRBJ1-1, reads EPEVTQTPSHQVTQMGQEVILRCVPISNHLYFYWYRQILGQKVEFLVSFYNNEISEKSEIFDDQFSVERPDGSNFTLKIRSTKLEDSAMYFCARILQGNTEAFFGQGTRLTVV.

This chain links TRBV11-2 with TRBJ1-2; possibly TRBD1 for D (5 bases). The CDR3 totals 15 residues. CDR1 is SGHAT, CDR2 FQNNGV, per germline. The ends were cut back, 5 bases at V and 4 bases at J, with 17 bases in the middle. The DNA for the CDR3 is TGTGCCAGCAGCCGGGGACGGGGGGATAGCTATGGCTACACCTTC. Translation: CASSRGRGDSYGYTF.

J is TRBJ2-1 and V is TRBV2, with 7 bases that match TRBD2. Germline CDR1 and CDR2: SNHLY and FYNNEI. V dropped 6 bases and J dropped 5; count of bases not matched to a gene: 10. This CDR3 has 15 residues. DNA of the CDR3: TGTGCCAGCAGGGCTGTTATGGGGGGGGACAATGAGCAGTTCTTC. Translated: CASRAVMGGDNEQFF. Full variable domain (remainder filled in from reference TRBV2 and TRBJ2-1): EPEVTQTPSHQVTQMGQEVILRCVPISNHLYFYWYRQILGQKVEFLVSFYNNEISEKSEIFDDQFSVERPDGSNFTLKIRSTKLEDSAMYFCASRAVMGGDNEQFFGPGTRLTVL.

The V gene is TRBV5-4, the J gene TRBJ1-2; D uncertain. The ends were cut back, 0 bases at V and 5 bases at J, with 17 bases in the middle. CDR1 and CDR2 (germline): SGHNT, YYREEE (reference sequence). The CDR3 consists of 16 residues. In DNA form, the CDR3 reads TGTGCCAGCAGCTTGGGCCCCTCTACTAATGATTATGGCTACACCTTC. It specifies CASSLGPSTNDYGYTF.

The rearrangement uses TRBV4-1 and TRBJ2-1; D uncertain. Trimming removed 0 bases at V and 5 bases at J, with 8 bases between. The germline V gene encodes CDR1 MGHRA and CDR2 YSYEKL. This CDR3 has 14 residues. CDR3 residues: CASSQDGLNNEQFF. The CDR3 nucleotides read TGCGCCAGCAGCCAAGATGGCCTTAACAATGAGCAGTTCTTC.

The chain links TRBV7-9 to TRBJ1-4; D remains ambiguous. The germline V and J ends were trimmed by 1 base and 5 bases, with 8 bases remaining between them. CDR3 length: 14 residues. Germline V gives CDR1 SEHNR, CDR2 FQNEAQ (reference sequence). CDR3: CASSLGGMNEKLFF. For the CDR3, the DNA is TGTGCCAGCAGCTTAGGAGGGATGAATGAAAAACTGTTTTTT.

The genes are TRBV6-1 and TRBJ1-4, with 7 bases lining up with TRBD1. The CDR3 is 15 amino acids. The trim removed 7 bases at V and 8 bases at J, leaving 13 bases unmatched. The germline V gene encodes CDR1 MNHNS and CDR2 SASEGT. CDR3 residues: CASTQVQGEWEKLFF. The CDR3 bases are TGTGCCAGCACCCAAGTGCAGGGGGAGTGGGAAAAACTGTTTTTT.

This sequence joins TRBV27 and TRBJ2-5; TRBD2 matches 9 bases. The junction had 8 bases not matched to a gene; V was cut back by 2 bases and J by 4 bases. This CDR3 is built from 16 residues. Germline CDR1 MNHEY, CDR2 SMNVEV (reference sequence). CDR3 sequence reads: CASSLAGGPKGETQYF. DNA for the CDR3: TGTGCCAGCAGTTTAGCGGGAGGGCCTAAAGGAGAGACCCAGTACTTC.

The V gene is TRBV7-9, the J gene TRBJ2-1; D remains ambiguous. The CDR3 is 14 amino acids. The germline V gene encodes CDR1 SEHNR and CDR2 FQNEAQ (reference sequence). V was pared by 2 bases and J by 8 bases, with 13 bases between. The chain's CDR3 is CASSLLSGPHEQFF. CDR3 nucleotides: TGTGCCAGCAGCTTACTTTCGGGTCCTCATGAGCAGTTCTTC.

This clone was detected only a few times. The V and J genes are TRBV29-1 and TRBJ2-5, with D maybe TRBD1 (6 bases). The CDR3 runs to 12 residues. Germline-derived CDR1 and CDR2 are SQVTM and ANQGSEA. Deletions cut 7 bases from V and 1 base from J, with 10 bases between. CDR3 loop: CSDMDSQETQYF. CDR3 bases: TGCAGCGACATGGACAGCCAAGAGACCCAGTACTTC.

The V and J genes are TRBV2 and TRBJ1-4; D is ambiguous. The germline V gene encodes CDR1 SNHLY and CDR2 FYNNEI. The CDR3 extends over 13 amino acids. Deletions cut 7 bases from V and 4 bases from J, with 10 bases between. CDR3 sequence reads: CASKGDYNEKLFF. CDR3 DNA sequence: TGTGCCAGCAAAGGTGACTATAATGAAAAACTGTTTTTT.

This chain connects TRBV5-4 to TRBJ2-3; the D gene is possibly TRBD2 (5 bases). The CDR3 extends over 13 amino acids. Trimming took 8 bases from V and 1 from J, leaving 11 bases between them. From germline, CDR1 is SGHNT and CDR2 YYREEE (reference sequence). CDR3 sequence reads: CASILDGTDTQYF. In nucleotides, the CDR3 is TGTGCCAGTATACTAGACGGCACAGATACGCAGTATTTT.

The V and J genes are TRBV6-5 and TRBJ1-1, with no clear D. Looked up from germline, CDR1 is MNHEY and CDR2 is SVGAGI. Trimming shortened V by 5 bases and J by 1 base, and 11 bases separated the two germline ends. CDR3 length: 14 amino acids. Written as DNA, the CDR3 is TGTGCCAGCAGTATAGGACGGGAGAACACTGAAGCTTTCTTT. It is translated as CASSIGRENTEAFF.

Written as DNA, the CDR3 is TGTGCCAGCAGGGCAGGGAACACTGAAGCTTTCTTT. It codes for CASRAGNTEAFF. V usage is TRBV6-1 and J usage is TRBJ1-1; D unclear. The germline gives CDR1 MNHNS, CDR2 SASEGT. The CDR3 has 12 amino acids. Trimming pared 6 bases from V and 1 base from J, leaving 6 bases between.

For the CDR3, the DNA is TGTGCCAGTAGTATACCGGGACAGAGATATCAGCCCCAGCATTTT. This gives the protein CASSIPGQRYQPQHF. The chain carries TRBV19 and TRBJ1-5, with 7 bases matching TRBD1. The CDR3 is 15 residues long. In germline, CDR1 is LNHDA, CDR2 SQIVND (reference sequence). V gave up 2 bases and J gave up 5 bases; unmatched junction bases: 6.

This clone showed up just a few times. The chain recombines TRBV2 with TRBJ2-5, with D unresolved. Germline-derived CDR1 and CDR2 are SNHLY and FYNNEI. V was shortened by 3 bases and J by 2 bases, with 10 bases between the two germline ends. This CDR3 comprises 14 residues. CDR3 DNA sequence: TGTGCCAGCAGTGATGGAGTCTCTCAAGAGACCCAGTACTTC. Translation gives CASSDGVSQETQYF.

The rearrangement uses TRBV5-1 and TRBJ1-1; TRBD1 matches 9 bases. V trimming: 2 bases; J trimming: 4 bases; junction bases outside the gene matches: 6. Germline V gene data show CDR1 as SGHRS and CDR2 as YFSETQ. CDR3 size: 15 residues. In DNA, the CDR3 is TGCGCCAGCAGCTTCTTAGGACAGGGGAGCACTGAAGCTTTCTTT. Its protein product is CASSFLGQGSTEAFF.

The chain carries TRBV7-9 and TRBJ1-1; no firm D call. Germline V gene sequence: CDR1 SEHNR, CDR2 FQNEAQ (reference sequence). The V gene lost 5 bases and the J gene lost 4 bases, with 14 bases spanning the gap. The CDR3 extends over 14 amino acids. CDR3 region: CASSLPAPSTEAFF. The CDR3 nucleotides read TGTGCCAGCAGCCTCCCCGCGCCGAGCACTGAAGCTTTCTTT.

A note on this clone: Relative to the germline gene, one junction end is altered; a read error may explain this. The J gene is TRBJ2-7, the V gene TRBV29-1, with 8 bases identical to TRBD2. The CDR3 extends over 14 amino acids. Germline assignment: CDR1 SQVTM and CDR2 ANQGSEA. For the CDR3, the DNA is TGCAGCGTAGAACGTAGCGGGGAAGGCTACGGGCAGTACTTC. Translation gives CSVERSGEGYGQYF.

Worth noting for this clone: This sample also contains other DNA sequences that code for the same CDR3. The rearrangement links TRBV9 to TRBJ2-1; D possibly corresponds to TRBD1 (5 bases). The CDR3 sequence is 13 residues long. Looked up from germline, CDR1 is SGDLS and CDR2 is YYNGEE. Between the trimmed V and J ends, which lost 0 bases and 4 bases, there was a span of 5 bases. This chain's CDR3 is CASSVAGYNEQFF. The CDR3 nucleotides read TGTGCCAGCAGCGTAGCAGGGTACAATGAGCAGTTCTTC.

V gene TRBV5-1 combines with J gene TRBJ1-1, with unresolved D. The V and J ends lost 4 bases and 3 bases respectively, with 10 bases between them. The CDR3 sequence is 13 residues long. Per germline, CDR1 SGHRS and CDR2 YFSETQ. The CDR3 bases are TGCGCCAGCAGCGGAGGTTGGGACACTGAAGCTTTCTTT. It codes for CASSGGWDTEAFF. Complete variable domain (other parts from reference TRBV5-1 and TRBJ1-1): KAGVTQTPRYLIKTRGQQVTLSCSPISGHRSVSWYQQTPGQGLQFLFEYFSETQRNKGNFPGRFSGRQFSNSRSEMNVSTLELGDSALYLCASSGGWDTEAFFGQGTRLTVV.

Only one count was recorded for this clone. The DNA for the CDR3 is TGTGCCAGCAGCGAGGCGGGTGCCTCTGGCTACACCTTC. Amino acid sequence: CASSEAGASGYTF. The chain carries TRBV5-5 and TRBJ1-2; D unresolved. The germline V gene has CDR1 SGHKS and CDR2 YYEKEE (reference sequence). Trimming took 4 bases from V and 7 from J, leaving 14 bases between them. The CDR3 is 13 residues long.

V is TRBV6-1 and J is TRBJ1-5, with D possibly matching TRBD1 (6 bases). From germline, CDR1 is MNHNS and CDR2 SASEGT. The CDR3 runs to 14 residues. Trimming removed 3 bases from V and 2 bases from J, with 8 bases in between. Here the CDR3 DNA reads TGTGCCAGCAGTGAGGGACAAGGCAATCAGCCCCAGCATTTT. It is translated as CASSEGQGNQPQHF.

V and J are TRBV27 and TRBJ2-3, with TRBD2 matching 8 bases. The trim removed 6 bases at V and 2 bases at J, leaving 7 bases unmatched. Germline assignment: CDR1 MNHEY and CDR2 SMNVEV (reference sequence). CDR3 length: 15 amino acids. In DNA, the CDR3 is TGTGCCAGCAGCACACTAGCGGAAGACACAGATACGCAGTATTTT. Translated, it gives CASSTLAEDTDTQYF.

This sequence joins TRBV4-3 and TRBJ1-2; tentative D call: TRBD1 (5 bases). The germline V gene encodes CDR1 LGHNA and CDR2 YSLEER. The CDR3 has 14 residues. The germline V and J ends were trimmed by 2 bases and 6 bases, with 13 bases remaining between them. Here the CDR3 DNA reads TGCGCCAGCAGCCAAAGCGCCAGGGCGGATGGCTACACCTTC. Its translation: CASSQSARADGYTF.

The chain has TRBV19 and TRBJ1-2; 9 bases are shared with TRBD1. The CDR3 sequence is 16 residues long. J lost 2 bases, V lost 2 bases, and 6 bases had no gene match. Germline CDR1 reads LNHDA; CDR2 reads SQIVND (reference sequence). CDR3 amino acids: CASSIRGQGKNYGYTF. Written as DNA, the CDR3 is TGTGCCAGTAGTATACGGGGACAGGGTAAGAACTATGGCTACACCTTC. Together with reference TRBV19 and TRBJ1-2, the CDR3 gives the full variable domain: DGGITQSPKYLFRKEGQNVTLSCEQNLNHDAMYWYRQDPGQGLRLIYYSQIVNDFQKGDIAEGYSVSREKKESFPLTVTSAQKNPTAFYLCASSIRGQGKNYGYTFGSGTRLTVV.

The chain carries TRBV6-1 and TRBJ2-3, with TRBD2 identical over 12 bases. The V segment lost 3 bases and the J segment 5 bases; nucleotides outside the gene matches: 9. The CDR3 sequence is 17 residues long. Looked up from germline, CDR1 is MNHNS and CDR2 is SASEGT. CDR3 bases: TGTGCCAGCAGTGACTTGACTAGCGGGAGTTCGAAAGATACGCAGTATTTT. Protein sequence: CASSDLTSGSSKDTQYF.

The CDR3 nucleotides read TGTGCCAGCAGGGGAGCGGATGAGCAGTTCTTC. Translation gives CASRGADEQFF. The V gene is TRBV2, the J gene TRBJ2-1; tentative D call: TRBD2 (5 bases). Trimming shortened V by 6 bases and J by 8 bases, and 8 bases separated the two germline ends. From germline, CDR1 is SNHLY and CDR2 FYNNEI. The CDR3 sequence is 11 residues long.

This chain joins TRBV5-1 and TRBJ2-1; 13 nucleotides line up with TRBD2. CDR1 and CDR2 from the germline V gene are SGHRS and YFSETQ. The CDR3 length is 15 residues. J gave up 7 bases and V 7 bases, and 8 bases lay outside the gene matches. CDR3 region: CASANGLAGENEQFF. The CDR3 nucleotides read TGCGCCAGCGCCAACGGACTAGCGGGAGAAAATGAGCAGTTCTTC.

The chain uses TRBV7-9 and TRBJ2-2; 13 bases fit TRBD2. Germline CDR1 is SEHNR and CDR2 is FQNEAQ (reference sequence). The V and J ends lost 4 bases and 8 bases, in that order; junction bases with no gene match: 7. The CDR3 has 16 amino acids. The DNA of the CDR3 is TGTGCCAGCAGCTCCTCCGGGACTAGCGGGAAAGGGGAGCTGTTTTTT. Translating gives CASSSSGTSGKGELFF.

This clone was recorded only once. The chain uses TRBV19 and TRBJ2-2, with 12 positions matching TRBD2. The CDR3 runs to 18 residues. V gave up 0 bases and J gave up 5 bases; unmatched junction bases: 7. The V gene's germline CDR1 is LNHDA and CDR2 SQIVND (reference sequence). CDR3 in DNA: TGTGCCAGTAGTATAGAGGGCGGACTAGCGGGAAGTACCGGGGAGCTGTTTTTT. It codes for CASSIEGGLAGSTGELFF. The entire variable domain, with the rest obtained from reference TRBV19 and TRBJ2-2, is as follows: DGGITQSPKYLFRKEGQNVTLSCEQNLNHDAMYWYRQDPGQGLRLIYYSQIVNDFQKGDIAEGYSVSREKKESFPLTVTSAQKNPTAFYLCASSIEGGLAGSTGELFFGEGSRLTVL.